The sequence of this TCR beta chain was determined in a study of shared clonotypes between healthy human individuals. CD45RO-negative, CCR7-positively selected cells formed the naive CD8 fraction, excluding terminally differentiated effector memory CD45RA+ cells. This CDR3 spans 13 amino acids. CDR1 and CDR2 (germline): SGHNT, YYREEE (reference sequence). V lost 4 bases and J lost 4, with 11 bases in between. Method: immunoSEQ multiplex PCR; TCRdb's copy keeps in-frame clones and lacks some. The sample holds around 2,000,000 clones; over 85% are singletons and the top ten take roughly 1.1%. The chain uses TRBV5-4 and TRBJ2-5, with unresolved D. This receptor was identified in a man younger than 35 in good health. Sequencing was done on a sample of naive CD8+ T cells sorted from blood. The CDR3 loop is CASSQRVPETQYF. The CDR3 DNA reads TGTGCCAGCAGCCAGAGAGTCCCAGAGACCCAGTACTTC.